This T cell receptor beta chain was observed in a study of blood T cell repertoires in COVID-19. Overall study context: PBMCs, B-cell-depleted T cells, or T cells were the source of the cDNA or gDNA that made up the material.

V dropped 0 bases and J dropped 0 bases, with 6 bases sitting between them. CDR3 size: 14 residues. Germline V gene sequence: CDR1 WSHSY, CDR2 SAAADI. Per the study methods: Amplified reference gene primers provided the basis for estimating nucleated cell counts. Some clones are missing from TCRdb's copy, which holds only in-frame ones; the method was immunoSEQ multiplex PCR. The D gene and trimming were derived from the DNA, and the V and J assignments and clone size from that table. This sample yields 150,000 to 250,000 clones, of which roughly 80% are seen a single time; approximately 7.9% belongs to the top ten. Cohorts were determined from participant-reported clinical history. Two negative PCRs, clearance, or symptom resolution characterized the recovered Cohort 3 donors.

This sequence joins TRBV10-2 and TRBJ2-7, with D possibly being TRBD1 (5 bases). This clonotype was obtained from a man aged 40-55 years who had recovered from COVID-19. The source material was PBMCs or T cells enriched from blood (not recorded which). The CDR3, as DNA: TGCGCCAGCAGTGAGTCAGGGGACTCCTACGAGCAGTACTTC. The encoded protein is CASSESGDSYEQYF.